Below, one T cell receptor (beta chain) is given with its context. The PCR used 60 Vbeta and 13 Jbeta primers. The method was immunoSEQ multiplex PCR; TCRdb's version includes in-frame clones alone and lacks a portion of them. The data show approximately 190,000 clones, around 82% seen once. This entry is derived from a study of cytomegalovirus exposure and HLA in healthy donors. On the study more broadly: Among 398 genotyped donors, about 80% fell in the Caucasian-associated ancestry cluster.

This CDR3 is built from 15 residues. Germline CDR1 is MNHNY and CDR2 is SVGAGI (reference sequence). The sequence came from a man aged 40-49 years in good health and CMV-seropositive. Sequenced: PBMCs. The rearrangement joins TRBV6-6 to TRBJ2-5; a possible D gene is TRBD2 (6 bases). The better agreement between TRBJ2-7 and the DNA end casts doubt on the J call. The CDR3 nucleotides read TGTGCCAGCAGTTACCCTGGGACTCGTACCTACGAGCAGTACTTC. Its translation is CASSYPGTRTYEQYF.